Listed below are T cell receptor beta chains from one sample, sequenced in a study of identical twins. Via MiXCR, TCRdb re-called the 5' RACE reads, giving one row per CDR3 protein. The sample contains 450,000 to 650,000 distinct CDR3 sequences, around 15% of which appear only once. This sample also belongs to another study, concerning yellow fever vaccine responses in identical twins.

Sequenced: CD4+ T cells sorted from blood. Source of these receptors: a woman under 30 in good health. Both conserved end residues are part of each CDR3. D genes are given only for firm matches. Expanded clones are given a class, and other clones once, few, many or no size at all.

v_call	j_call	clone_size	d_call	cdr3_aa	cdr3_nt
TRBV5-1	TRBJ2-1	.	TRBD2	CASSKATSGGAAVYNEQFF	TGCGCCAGCAGCAAGGCGACTAGCGGGGGGGCCGCGGTATACAATGAGCAGTTCTTC
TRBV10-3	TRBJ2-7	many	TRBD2	CAISEFSSGEGYEQYF	TGTGCCATCAGTGAGTTTTCTAGCGGAGAGGGGTACGAGCAGTACTTC
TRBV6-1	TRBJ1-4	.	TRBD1	CATSGGQGNEKLFF	TGTGCCACCTCGGGGGGACAGGGTAATGAAAAACTGTTTTTT
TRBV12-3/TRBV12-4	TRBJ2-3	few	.	CASSVTSPTSTDTQYF	TGTGCCAGCTCAGTCACCAGCCCTACTAGCACAGATACGCAGTATTTT
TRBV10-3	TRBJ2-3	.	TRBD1	CAISPGQGADTQYF	TGTGCCATCAGCCCGGGACAGGGTGCGGATACGCAGTATTTT
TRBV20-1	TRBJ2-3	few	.	CSARRAVIDTQYF	TGCAGTGCTAGAAGGGCTGTTATAGATACGCAGTATTTT
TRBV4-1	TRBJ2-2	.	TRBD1	CASSQVGTATGELFF	TGCGCCAGCAGCCAAGTGGGGACAGCCACCGGGGAGCTGTTTTTT
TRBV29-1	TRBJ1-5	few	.	CSVEAGSGQPQHF	TGCAGCGTTGAGGCAGGGAGTGGGCAGCCCCAGCATTTT
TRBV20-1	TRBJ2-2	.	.	CSARDDSVLAGELFF	TGCAGTGCTAGAGATGATAGCGTTCTGGCCGGGGAGCTGTTTTTT
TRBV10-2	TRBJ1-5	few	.	CASSEMGGAQPQHF	TGCGCCAGCAGTGAGATGGGGGGGGCACAGCCCCAGCATTTT
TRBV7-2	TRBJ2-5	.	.	CASSRGLGQSQETQYF	TGTGCCAGCAGTCGGGGCCTTGGACAGAGCCAAGAGACCCAGTACTTC
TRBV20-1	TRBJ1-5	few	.	CGLGRSNQPQHF	TGCGGCCTGGGGCGAAGCAATCAGCCCCAGCATTTT
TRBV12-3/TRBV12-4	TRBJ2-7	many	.	CASSLEDGLSYEQYF	TGTGCCAGCAGTTTAGAGGACGGATTATCCTACGAGCAGTACTTC
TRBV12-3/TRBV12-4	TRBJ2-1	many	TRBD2	CASSPGTSGGGEQFF	TGTGCCAGCAGTCCGGGGACTAGCGGGGGAGGGGAGCAGTTCTTC
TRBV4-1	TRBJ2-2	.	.	CASRGGAANTGELFF	TGCGCCAGCAGAGGCGGGGCCGCGAACACCGGGGAGCTGTTTTTT
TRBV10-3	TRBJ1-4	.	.	CAISESGLSEKLFF	TGTGCCATCAGTGAATCAGGGTTGAGTGAAAAACTGTTTTTT
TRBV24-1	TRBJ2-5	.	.	CATSDHSRSGETQYF	TGTGCCACCAGTGATCACAGCCGATCGGGAGAGACCCAGTACTTC
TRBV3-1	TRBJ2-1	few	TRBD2	CASSQDWASGREQFF	TGTGCCAGCAGCCAAGATTGGGCTAGCGGCCGCGAGCAGTTCTTC